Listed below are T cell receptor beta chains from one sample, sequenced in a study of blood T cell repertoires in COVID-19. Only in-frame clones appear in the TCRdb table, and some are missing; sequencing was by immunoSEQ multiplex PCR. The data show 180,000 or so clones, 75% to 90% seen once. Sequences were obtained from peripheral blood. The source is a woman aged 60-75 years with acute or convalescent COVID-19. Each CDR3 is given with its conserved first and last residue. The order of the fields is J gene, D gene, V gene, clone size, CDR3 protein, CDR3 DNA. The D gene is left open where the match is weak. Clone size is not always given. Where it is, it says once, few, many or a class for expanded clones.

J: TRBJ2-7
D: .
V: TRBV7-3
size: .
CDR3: CASSLIPNFYEQYF
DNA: TGTGCCAGCAGCTTAATCCCCAACTTCTACGAGCAGTACTTC

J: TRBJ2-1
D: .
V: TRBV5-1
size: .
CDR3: CASSSTQGLGSNEQFF
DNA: TGCGCCAGCAGCTCAACCCAGGGATTGGGGTCCAATGAGCAGTTCTTC

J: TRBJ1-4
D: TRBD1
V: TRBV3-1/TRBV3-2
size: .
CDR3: CASGRQGAREKLFF
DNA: TGTGCCAGCGGGCGACAGGGGGCCCGGGAAAAACTGTTTTTT

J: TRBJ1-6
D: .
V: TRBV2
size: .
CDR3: CASSEAGARVNSPLHF
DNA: TGTGCCAGCAGTGAAGCTGGGGCACGGGTTAATTCACCCCTCCACTTT

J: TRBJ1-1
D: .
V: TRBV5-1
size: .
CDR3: CASSLNVAGSNTEAFF
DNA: TGCGCCAGCAGCTTGAATGTGGCAGGCTCAAACACTGAAGCTTTCTTT

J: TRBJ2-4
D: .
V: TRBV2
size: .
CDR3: CASSGQGGAKNIQYF
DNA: TGTGCCAGCAGTGGCCAGGGGGGAGCCAAAAACATTCAGTACTTC

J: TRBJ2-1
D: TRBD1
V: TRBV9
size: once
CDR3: CASSVGTGSNEQFF
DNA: TGTGCCAGCAGCGTCGGGACAGGGAGCAATGAGCAGTTCTTC

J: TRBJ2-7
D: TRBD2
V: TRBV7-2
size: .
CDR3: CASSLAGGGYEQYF
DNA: TGTGCCAGCAGCCTAGCGGGAGGAGGTTACGAGCAGTACTTC

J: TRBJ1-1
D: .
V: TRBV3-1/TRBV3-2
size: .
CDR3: CASSQVEGSEAFF
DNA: TGTGCCAGCAGCCAAGTTGAGGGATCTGAAGCTTTCTTT

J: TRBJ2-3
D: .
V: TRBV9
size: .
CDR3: CASSVGGSTDTQYF
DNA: TGTGCCAGCAGCGTAGGCGGGAGCACAGATACGCAGTATTTT

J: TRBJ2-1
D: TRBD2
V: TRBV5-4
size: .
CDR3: CASSPGLEDEQFF
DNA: TGTGCCAGCAGCCCGGGACTAGAGGATGAGCAGTTCTTC

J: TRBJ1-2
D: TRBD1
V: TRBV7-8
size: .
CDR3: CASSLTRGQGTPRKGYTF
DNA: TGTGCCAGCAGCTTAACGAGGGGGCAGGGCACCCCCCGAAAGGGCTACACCTTC

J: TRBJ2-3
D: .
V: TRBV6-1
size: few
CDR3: CASSERGGMSTDTQYF
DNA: TGTGCCAGCAGTGAAAGAGGCGGGATGAGCACAGATACGCAGTATTTT

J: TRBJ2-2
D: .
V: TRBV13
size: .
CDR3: CASSLGSAGELFF
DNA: TGTGCCAGCAGCTTAGGGTCGGCCGGGGAGCTGTTTTTT